Each of the 26 T cell receptor beta chains below was sequenced from the same sample in a study of T cells in Graves' hyperthyroidism and ophthalmopathy. Amplification targeted TCR beta CDR3 regions from RNA transcripts. First-round RT-PCR with HTBI primers amplified the TCR CDR3 region. TCRdb re-called the multiplex PCR reads with MiXCR, one entry per CDR3 protein. Seen here are a few hundred thousand distinct CDR3 sequences, around 16% observed once, and the top ten hold 25% to 35%. The specimen sequenced was blood. The receptors shown here come from a woman aged 18-29 years with Graves' hyperthyroidism that later progressed to Graves' ophthalmopathy.

This clonotype was counted only a few times. This chain links TRBV7-6 with TRBJ2-6; D might be TRBD1 or TRBD2, each matching 6 bases. Germline values: CDR1 SGHVS, CDR2 FNYEAQ. V lost 4 bases and J 4 bases, leaving 14 bases between the germline ends. The CDR3 is made up of 16 amino acids. The CDR3 spells CASSYTGRSGANVLTF. CDR3 DNA sequence: TGTGCCAGCAGCTATACAGGGAGGAGCGGGGCCAACGTCCTGACTTTC.

On this clonotype: Since a much larger clone is just one base distant, this may be a read error. The gene calls are TRBV28 and TRBJ2-1; 11 bases match TRBD2. Germline-derived CDR1 and CDR2 are MDHEN and SYDVKM. The CDR3 sequence is 16 residues long. The CDR3 protein is CASSSLSGRARNGQFF. CDR3 DNA sequence: TGTGCCAGCAGTTCCCTTAGCGGGAGGGCCAGGAATGGGCAGTTCTTC.

This clonotype was detected many times. This chain uses TRBV3-1 with TRBJ2-5, with 8 bases identical to TRBD2. The length of the CDR3 is 20 residues. Unmatched junction bases numbered 16, after V lost 0 bases and J lost 1 base. Germline V CDR1 and CDR2: LGHDT, YNNKEL (reference sequence). The CDR3 region is CASSQDRRLATAEIQETQYF. DNA of the CDR3: TGTGCCAGCAGCCAAGATCGGAGACTAGCGACCGCAGAGATCCAAGAGACCCAGTACTTC.

A few counts support this clonotype. The V gene is TRBV7-3, the J gene TRBJ2-1; D is uncertain. Deletions cut 5 bases from V and 0 bases from J, with 11 bases between. Looked up from germline, CDR1 is SGHTA and CDR2 is FQGTGA. This CDR3 has 15 residues. The CDR3 DNA reads as TGTGCCAGCAGCATCATAGTGAGCTCCTACAATGAGCAGTTCTTC. It codes for CASSIIVSSYNEQFF.

The chain recombines TRBV27 with TRBJ2-1, with 11 nucleotides matching TRBD2. With 4 bases clipped from V and 8 bases from J, the junction kept 13 bases outside the gene matches. The CDR3 spans 17 residues. From germline, CDR1 is MNHEY and CDR2 SMNVEV (reference sequence). CDR3 region: CASSYRLSGRAGDEQFF. As DNA, the CDR3 is TGTGCCAGCAGTTATAGACTTAGCGGGAGGGCGGGTGATGAGCAGTTCTTC.

This clonotype came up many times. The CDR3 spells CSAGLAQNNEQFF. DNA of the CDR3: TGCAGCGCGGGACTAGCCCAGAACAATGAGCAGTTCTTC. The chain joins TRBV29-1 to TRBJ2-1; 9 bases are shared with TRBD2. The trim removed 7 bases at V and 5 bases at J, leaving 6 bases unmatched. Germline loops: CDR1 SQVTM, CDR2 ANQGSEA. CDR3 length: 13 amino acids.

Many counts were recorded for this clonotype. The chain couples TRBV13 to TRBJ1-1; 7 bases map to TRBD1. With 4 bases clipped from V and 6 bases from J, the junction kept 5 bases outside the gene matches. This CDR3 has 13 residues. In germline, CDR1 is PRHDT, CDR2 FYEKMQ (reference sequence). The CDR3 DNA reads TGTGCCAGCAGCTCAGGGGGGTTCGCTGAAGCTTTCTTT. Translation: CASSSGGFAEAFF.

The sample holds many counts of this clonotype. The rearrangement links TRBV20-1 to TRBJ1-1, with 8 bases lining up with TRBD1. The CDR3 covers 16 residues. V lost 4 bases and J lost 4; bases outside the gene matches: 14. Germline CDR1 is DFQATT and CDR2 is SNEGSKA (reference sequence). CDR3 amino acids: CSATGGQGASSTEAFF. Here the CDR3 DNA reads TGCAGTGCTACCGGAGGACAGGGCGCGAGTAGCACTGAAGCTTTCTTT.

The V and J genes are TRBV5-1 and TRBJ2-7; D might be TRBD1 (6 bases). The CDR3 is 15 residues long. The V end lost 2 bases, the J end lost 4 bases, and 16 bases lay between the germline ends. CDR1 and CDR2 (germline): SGHRS, YFSETQ. The CDR3 is CASSFDFDRLYEQYF. Written as DNA, the CDR3 is TGCGCCAGCAGCTTTGACTTCGACAGGTTATACGAGCAGTACTTC.

This clonotype was observed at least ten times. The chain has TRBV2 and TRBJ2-7; 10 bases are a match to TRBD1. The V and J ends lost 6 bases and 7 bases, in that order; junction bases with no gene match: 18. Germline CDR1 and CDR2: SNHLY and FYNNEI. The CDR3 has 17 amino acids. CDR3 DNA: TGTGCCAGCAGCCAATCCCCAGGTCGACAGGGGGCAGGGGAGCAGTACTTC. It is translated as CASSQSPGRQGAGEQYF.

This clonotype was observed at least ten times. The rearrangement uses TRBV20-1 and TRBJ2-1, with TRBD2 matching over 8 bases. Losses at the gene ends were 3 bases for V and 8 bases for J; bases not matched to a gene: 6. Germline V gives CDR1 DFQATT, CDR2 SNEGSKA (reference sequence). The CDR3 spans 13 residues. The CDR3 DNA reads as TGCAGTGCTAGGGGGACTAGTCTGGATGAGCAGTTCTTC. This codes for CSARGTSLDEQFF.

Concerning this clonotype itself: A read error may explain this, as a much larger clone is one base away. The chain recombines TRBV30 with TRBJ2-2; the match to TRBD2 covers 8 bases. CDR3 length equals 16 residues. After removal of 0 bases from V and 5 bases from J, the junction contained 8 bases not matched to a gene. CDR1 is GTSNPN, CDR2 SVGIG, per germline (reference sequence). The CDR3 coding sequence is TGTGCCTGGAGTGTAGGAGCGGGAGCTCGGACCGGGGAGCTGTTTTTT. Its translation is CAWSVGAGARTGELFF.

Ten or more counts support this clonotype. The chain recombines TRBV7-8 with TRBJ1-5; perhaps TRBD1 as D (6 bases). Germline CDR1 reads SGHVS; CDR2 reads FQNEAQ. Between the trimmed V and J ends, which lost 0 bases and 7 bases, there was a span of 16 bases. The CDR3 has 16 residues. The CDR3 bases are TGTGCCAGCAGCTTAGCGGGGGGGGGGCCGGACCAGCCCCAGCATTTT. Translation: CASSLAGGGPDQPQHF.

The sample holds many counts of this clonotype. The chain couples TRBV5-1 to TRBJ2-2; 7 bases fit TRBD2. The trim removed 4 bases at V and 3 bases at J, leaving 3 bases unmatched. The CDR3 is 14 residues long. Germline V gene lookup returns CDR1 SGHRS and CDR2 YFSETQ. CDR3 loop: CASSLRGDTGELFF. The CDR3 DNA follows: TGCGCCAGCAGCCTTCGGGGGGACACCGGGGAGCTGTTTTTT.

There are many counts of this clonotype. The chain uses TRBV20-1 and TRBJ2-7; 7 positions match TRBD2. Trimming at V came to 5 bases and at J to 3 bases, leaving 10 bases not matched to a gene. The CDR3 covers 14 residues. CDR1 and CDR2 from the germline V gene are DFQATT and SNEGSKA (reference sequence). The CDR3 bases are TGCAGTGCTCTCACCGGGACTACTCTCTACGAGCAGTACTTC. Translated, it gives CSALTGTTLYEQYF.

This clonotype showed up many times. The chain carries TRBV2 and TRBJ2-7; D perhaps matches TRBD1 (6 bases). This CDR3 is 14 amino acids long. The germline V and J ends were trimmed by 6 bases and 0 bases, with 12 bases remaining between them. CDR1 is SNHLY, CDR2 FYNNEI, per germline. This CDR3 reads CASRRQELSYEQYF. Written as DNA, the CDR3 is TGTGCCAGCAGAAGACAGGAGCTCTCCTACGAGCAGTACTTC.

This clonotype has a handful of counts. This chain uses TRBV20-1 with TRBJ2-1; D not certain. In germline, CDR1 is DFQATT, CDR2 SNEGSKA (reference sequence). The V end lost 3 bases, the J end lost 9 bases, and 15 bases lay between the germline ends. The CDR3 spans 13 residues. The CDR3 sequence: CSASFSVGGEQFF. The CDR3 DNA follows: TGCAGTGCTAGCTTTAGTGTAGGTGGTGAGCAGTTCTTC.

As to this clonotype: The junction shows a germline mismatch at one end, possibly a read error. This chain connects TRBV11-3 to TRBJ2-7; D ambiguous. This CDR3 is built from 10 residues. In germline, CDR1 is SGHNT, CDR2 YENEEA. The CDR3 sequence is CASSLYEEYF. CDR3 sequence (DNA): TGTGCCAGCAGCTTATACGAGGAGTACTTC.

In this sample, this clonotype turned up a few times. The chain joins TRBV24-1 to TRBJ2-5, with 8 positions matching TRBD1. Germline trimming cut 3 bases from V and 2 bases from J; bases unmatched to any gene: 4. Germline CDR1 and CDR2: KGHDR and SFDVKD. The CDR3 loop spans 15 amino acids. Here the CDR3 DNA reads TGTGCCACCAGTGATCGGACAGGGACTCAAGAGACCCAGTACTTC. Encoded protein: CATSDRTGTQETQYF.

The chain links TRBV7-9 to TRBJ2-5; 11 bases align to TRBD2. Germline CDR1 reads SEHNR; CDR2 reads FQNEAQ (reference sequence). This CDR3 region has 15 residues. The trim removed 3 bases at V and 5 bases at J, leaving 5 bases unmatched. This CDR3 is CASSFGGLAVETQYF. DNA for the CDR3: TGTGCCAGCAGCTTCGGGGGACTAGCGGTGGAGACCCAGTACTTC.

In its sample, this clonotype was seen many times. This chain joins TRBV11-3 and TRBJ2-1; 9 bases agree with TRBD2. J was trimmed by 7 bases and V by 5 bases; bases with no gene match: 6. Germline assignment: CDR1 SGHNT and CDR2 YENEEA. The CDR3 has 14 amino acids. This CDR3 is CASSASGRHNEQFF. DNA of the CDR3: TGTGCCAGCAGCGCAAGCGGGAGGCATAATGAGCAGTTCTTC.

Comments on this clonotype: At one boundary the junction diverges from the germline segment, which might be a read error. This chain joins TRBV5-1 and TRBJ2-1, with 9 bases aligning to TRBD2. Germline V gene sequence: CDR1 SGHRS, CDR2 YFSETQ. The length of the CDR3 is 17 residues. CDR3 protein: CASSWGGSGRSVNGQFF. CDR3 nucleotide sequence: TGCGCCAGCAGCTGGGGGGGTAGCGGGAGATCGGTAAATGGGCAGTTCTTC.

This clonotype was recorded at least ten times. The chain combines TRBV12-3 or TRBV12-4 with TRBJ2-7; TRBD1 is a possible D gene (6 bases). The V gene lost 1 base and the J gene lost 2 bases, with 12 bases spanning the gap. The CDR3 loop spans 15 amino acids. The CDR3 coding sequence is TGTGCCAGCAGTTTAGAGATGGGACACGCCTACGAGCAGTACTTC. It yields the protein CASSLEMGHAYEQYF.

This clonotype was observed at least ten times. The chain carries TRBV30 and TRBJ2-1; 7 bases align to TRBD2. The CDR3 runs 15 residues. V lost 3 bases, J lost 4 bases, and 9 bases stayed unmatched. CDR1 is GTSNPN, CDR2 SVGIG, per germline (reference sequence). DNA of the CDR3: TGTGCCTGGAGGCACGCGGGAGTGGCTTACAATGAGCAGTTCTTC. Its translation: CAWRHAGVAYNEQFF.

This chain links TRBV2 with TRBJ1-2, with TRBD1 as a possible D gene (5 bases). Trimming took off 0 bases at V and 6 bases at J, with 29 bases between the two ends. The CDR3 has 20 residues. Germline V lookup: CDR1 SNHLY, CDR2 FYNNEI. The CDR3, as DNA: TGTGCCAGCAGTGAAGCGCTTCTGAGGTCCTGGGGGACCCCCGGGGATGGCTACACCTTC. Translated: CASSEALLRSWGTPGDGYTF.

This CDR3 is CASTGRLNTEAFF. For the CDR3, the DNA is TGTGCCAGTACGGGCAGATTGAACACTGAAGCTTTCTTT. The gene calls are TRBV19 and TRBJ1-1; no firm D call. V was clipped by 7 bases and J by 0 bases, with 9 bases between them. From germline, CDR1 is LNHDA and CDR2 SQIVND (reference sequence). This CDR3 is 13 amino acids long.